The T cell receptor beta chain under discussion was sequenced for a study of CD4 T cells in relation to SARS-CoV-2 and coronaviruses. As for the study in general: TCR beta CDR3s were sequenced after 10-day antigen culture of PBMCs. Shared crossreactive spike epitopes were mapped to their HLA restriction.

9.4 x 10^4 or so naive or memory CD4+ cells were cultured with CEF peptides for around eleven days. The table came from immunoSEQ multiplex PCR; TCRdb's copy has only in-frame clones and leaves some out. The table lists 30,000 to 40,000 clones, 77% of them singletons. Germline V gene lookup returns CDR1 SGHVS and CDR2 FQNEAQ. V lost 5 bases and J lost 3; bases outside the gene matches: 8. CDR3 length: 16 residues. Concerning this clone: Its antigen is unknown.

The chain uses TRBV7-8 and TRBJ1-5; 9 positions agree with TRBD1. The sequence was collected from an adult with COVID-19. Sequencing was carried out using memory CD4+ T cells from PBMCs, cultured in vitro. The CDR3 here is CASSIGTGKVNQPQHF. DNA of the CDR3: TGTGCCAGCAGCATAGGGACAGGGAAGGTCAATCAGCCCCAGCATTTT. Filled out from reference TRBV7-8 and TRBJ1-5, the complete variable domain reads GAGVSQSPRYKVAKRGQDVALRCDPISGHVSLFWYQQALGQGPEFLTYFQNEAQLDKSGLPSDRFFAERPEGSVSTLKIQRTQQEDSAVYLCASSIGTGKVNQPQHFGDGTRLSIL.